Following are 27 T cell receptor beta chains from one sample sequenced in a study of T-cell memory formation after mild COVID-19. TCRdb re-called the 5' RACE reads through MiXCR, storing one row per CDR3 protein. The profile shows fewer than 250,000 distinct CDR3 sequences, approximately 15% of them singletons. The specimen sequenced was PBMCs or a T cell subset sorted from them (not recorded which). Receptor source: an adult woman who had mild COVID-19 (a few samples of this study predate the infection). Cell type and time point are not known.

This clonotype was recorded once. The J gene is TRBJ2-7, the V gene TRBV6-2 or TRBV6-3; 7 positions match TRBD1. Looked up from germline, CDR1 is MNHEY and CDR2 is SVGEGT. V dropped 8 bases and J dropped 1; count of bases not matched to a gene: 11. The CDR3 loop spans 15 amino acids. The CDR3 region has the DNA TGTGCCAGCCGTCAAATGGGACAGACATCCTACGAGCAGTACTTC. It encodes CASRQMGQTSYEQYF.

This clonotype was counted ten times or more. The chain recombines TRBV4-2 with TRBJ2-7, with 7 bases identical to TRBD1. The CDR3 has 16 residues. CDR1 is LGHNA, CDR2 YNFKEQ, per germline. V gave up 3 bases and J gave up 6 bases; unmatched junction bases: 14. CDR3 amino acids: CASSQANLGGLGEQYF. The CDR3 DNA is TGTGCCAGCAGCCAGGCCAACCTAGGGGGCTTGGGCGAGCAGTACTTC.

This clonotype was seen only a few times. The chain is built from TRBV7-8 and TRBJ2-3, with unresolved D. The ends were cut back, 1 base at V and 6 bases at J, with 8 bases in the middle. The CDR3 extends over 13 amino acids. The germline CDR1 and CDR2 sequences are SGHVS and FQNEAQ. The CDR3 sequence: CASSLGRRDTQYF. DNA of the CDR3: TGTGCCAGCAGCTTAGGACGACGGGATACGCAGTATTTT.

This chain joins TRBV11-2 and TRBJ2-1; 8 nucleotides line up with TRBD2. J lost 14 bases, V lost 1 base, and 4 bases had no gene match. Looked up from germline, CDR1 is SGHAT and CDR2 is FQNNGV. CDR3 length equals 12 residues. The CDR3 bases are TGTGCCAGCAGCTTAGCGGGGGGGCGGGAGTTCTTC. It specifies CASSLAGGREFF.

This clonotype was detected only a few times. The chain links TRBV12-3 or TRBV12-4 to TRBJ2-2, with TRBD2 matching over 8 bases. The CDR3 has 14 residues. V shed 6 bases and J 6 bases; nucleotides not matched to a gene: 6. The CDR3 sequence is CASRGTSRAGELFF. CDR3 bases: TGTGCCAGCAGAGGGACTAGTCGTGCCGGGGAGCTGTTTTTT.

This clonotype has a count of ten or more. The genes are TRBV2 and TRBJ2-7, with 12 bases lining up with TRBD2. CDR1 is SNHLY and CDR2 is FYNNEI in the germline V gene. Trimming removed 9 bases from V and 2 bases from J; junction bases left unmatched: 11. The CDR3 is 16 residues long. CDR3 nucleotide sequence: TGTGCCAGTGCGGGACTAGCGGGCCCCACTCCCTACGAGCAGTACTTC. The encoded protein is CASAGLAGPTPYEQYF.

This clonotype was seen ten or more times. The CDR3 is CAISGTEETQYF. In DNA, the CDR3 is TGTGCCATCAGCGGGACTGAAGAGACCCAGTACTTC. The chain has TRBV10-3 and TRBJ2-5; TRBD2 might be the D (6 bases). V was cut by 6 bases and J by 3 bases, with 8 bases left in between. This CDR3 comprises 12 residues. From germline, CDR1 is ENHRY and CDR2 SYGVKD.

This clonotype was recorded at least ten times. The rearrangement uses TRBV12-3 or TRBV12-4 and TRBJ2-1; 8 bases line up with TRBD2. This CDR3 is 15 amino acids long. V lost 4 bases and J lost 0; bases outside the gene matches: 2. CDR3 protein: CASSSLAGSYNEQFF. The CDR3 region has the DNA TGTGCCAGCAGTTCTCTAGCGGGCTCCTACAATGAGCAGTTCTTC.

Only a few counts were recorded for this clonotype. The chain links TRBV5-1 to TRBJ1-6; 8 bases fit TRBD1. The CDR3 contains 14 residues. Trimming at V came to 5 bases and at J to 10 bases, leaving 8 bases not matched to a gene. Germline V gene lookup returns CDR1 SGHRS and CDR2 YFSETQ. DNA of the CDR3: TGCGCCAGCAGTCCGACAGGGGAGGGCTCACCCCTCCACTTT. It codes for CASSPTGEGSPLHF.

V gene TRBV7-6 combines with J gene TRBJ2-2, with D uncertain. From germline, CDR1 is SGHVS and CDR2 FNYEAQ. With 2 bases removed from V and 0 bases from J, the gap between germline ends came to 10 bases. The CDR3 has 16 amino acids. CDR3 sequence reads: CASSLNTGPNTGELFF. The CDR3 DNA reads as TGTGCCAGCAGCTTAAATACCGGACCGAACACCGGGGAGCTGTTTTTT.

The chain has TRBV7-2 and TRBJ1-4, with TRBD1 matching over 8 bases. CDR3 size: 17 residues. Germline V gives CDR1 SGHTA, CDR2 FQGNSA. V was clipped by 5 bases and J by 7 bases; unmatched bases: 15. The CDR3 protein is CASSPGGAQGVGEKLFF. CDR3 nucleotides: TGTGCCAGCAGCCCGGGGGGGGCACAGGGGGTTGGTGAAAAACTGTTTTTT.

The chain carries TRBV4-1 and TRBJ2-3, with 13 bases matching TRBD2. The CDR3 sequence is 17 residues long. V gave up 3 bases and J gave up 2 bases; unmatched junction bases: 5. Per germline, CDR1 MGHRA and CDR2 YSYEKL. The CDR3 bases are TGCGCCAGCAGCCAGCGACTAGCGGGGGGCCCCACAGATACGCAGTATTTT. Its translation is CASSQRLAGGPTDTQYF.

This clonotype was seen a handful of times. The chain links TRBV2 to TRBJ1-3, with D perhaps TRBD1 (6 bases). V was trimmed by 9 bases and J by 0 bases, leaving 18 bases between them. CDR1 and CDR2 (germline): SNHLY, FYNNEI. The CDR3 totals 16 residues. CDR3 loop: CARARTESFSGNTIYF. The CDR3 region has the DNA TGTGCCAGAGCGCGGACAGAGTCTTTCTCTGGAAACACCATATATTTT.

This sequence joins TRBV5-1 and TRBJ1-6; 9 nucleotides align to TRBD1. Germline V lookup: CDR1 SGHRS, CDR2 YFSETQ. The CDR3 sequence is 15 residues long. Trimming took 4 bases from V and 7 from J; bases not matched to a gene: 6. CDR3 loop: CASSRDRVNNSPLHF. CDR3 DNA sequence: TGCGCCAGCAGCCGGGACAGGGTAAACAATTCACCCCTCCACTTT.

CDR3: CAISDGTGVSETQYF. Written as DNA, the CDR3 is TGTGCCATCAGTGACGGGACAGGGGTGTCAGAGACCCAGTACTTC. The chain links TRBV10-3 to TRBJ2-5, with 10 bases lining up with TRBD1. This CDR3 contains 15 residues. CDR1 and CDR2 from the germline V gene are ENHRY and SYGVKD. V lost 3 bases to trimming and J lost 4 bases; unmatched junction nucleotides: 5.

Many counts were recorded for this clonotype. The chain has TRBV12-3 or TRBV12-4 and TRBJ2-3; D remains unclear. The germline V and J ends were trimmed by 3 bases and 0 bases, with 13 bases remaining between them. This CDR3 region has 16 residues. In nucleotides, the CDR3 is TGTGCCAGCAGTTTTGGTGTTGGACGGAGCACAGATACGCAGTATTTT. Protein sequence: CASSFGVGRSTDTQYF.

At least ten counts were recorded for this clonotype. The CDR3 sequence: CSAPTLQETQYF. The CDR3 region has the DNA TGCAGTGCTCCTACCCTGCAAGAGACCCAGTACTTC. V and J are TRBV20-1 and TRBJ2-5; D ambiguous. Germline V gene data show CDR1 as DFQATT and CDR2 as SNEGSKA (reference sequence). With 5 bases removed from V and 2 bases from J, the gap between germline ends came to 9 bases. The CDR3 is 12 amino acids.

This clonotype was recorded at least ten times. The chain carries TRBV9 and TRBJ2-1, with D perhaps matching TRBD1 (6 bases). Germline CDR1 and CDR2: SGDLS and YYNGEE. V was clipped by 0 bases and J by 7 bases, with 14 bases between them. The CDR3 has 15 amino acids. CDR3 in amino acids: CASSVGTITGNEQFF. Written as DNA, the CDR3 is TGTGCCAGCAGCGTAGGTACAATCACAGGGAATGAGCAGTTCTTC.

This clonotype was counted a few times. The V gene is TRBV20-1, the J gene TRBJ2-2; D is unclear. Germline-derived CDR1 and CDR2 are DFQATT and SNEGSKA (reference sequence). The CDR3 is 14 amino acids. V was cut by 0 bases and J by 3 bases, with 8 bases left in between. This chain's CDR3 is CSARDRLYTGELFF. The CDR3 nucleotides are TGCAGTGCTAGAGATCGTCTTTACACCGGGGAGCTGTTTTTT.

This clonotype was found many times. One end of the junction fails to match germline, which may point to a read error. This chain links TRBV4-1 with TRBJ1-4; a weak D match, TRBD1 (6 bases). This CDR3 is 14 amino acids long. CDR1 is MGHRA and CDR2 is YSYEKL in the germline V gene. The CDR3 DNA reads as TGCGCCAGCAACCAACAGGGAAACAATGAAAAACTGTTTTTT. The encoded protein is CASNQQGNNEKLFF.

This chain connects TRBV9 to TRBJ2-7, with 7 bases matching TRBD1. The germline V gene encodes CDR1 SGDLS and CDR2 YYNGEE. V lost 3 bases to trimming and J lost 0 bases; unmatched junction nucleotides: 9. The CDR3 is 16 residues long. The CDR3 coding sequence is TGTGCCAGCAGCGGGAGACAGGGCCACAGCTCCTACGAGCAGTACTTC. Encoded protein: CASSGRQGHSSYEQYF.

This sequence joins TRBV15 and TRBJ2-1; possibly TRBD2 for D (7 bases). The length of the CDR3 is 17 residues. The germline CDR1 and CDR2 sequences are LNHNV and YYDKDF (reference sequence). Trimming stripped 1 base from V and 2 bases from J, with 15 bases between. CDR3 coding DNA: TGTGCCACCAGCAGAGTCAGGGGAGGGAATACCTACAATGAGCAGTTCTTC. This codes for CATSRVRGGNTYNEQFF.

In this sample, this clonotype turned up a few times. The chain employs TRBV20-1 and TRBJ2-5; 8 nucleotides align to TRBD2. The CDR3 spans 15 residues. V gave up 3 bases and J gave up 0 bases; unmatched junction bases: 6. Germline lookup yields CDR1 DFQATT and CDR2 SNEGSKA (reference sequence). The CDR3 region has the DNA TGCAGTGCTAGCCAATCTAGCGGGTACCAAGAGACCCAGTACTTC. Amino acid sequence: CSASQSSGYQETQYF.

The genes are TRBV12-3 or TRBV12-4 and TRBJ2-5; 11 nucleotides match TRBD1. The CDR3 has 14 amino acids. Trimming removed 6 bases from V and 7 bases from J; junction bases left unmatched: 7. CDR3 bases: TGTGCCAGCAGCCCAGGGACAGGGGGTTGGACCCAGTACTTC. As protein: CASSPGTGGWTQYF.

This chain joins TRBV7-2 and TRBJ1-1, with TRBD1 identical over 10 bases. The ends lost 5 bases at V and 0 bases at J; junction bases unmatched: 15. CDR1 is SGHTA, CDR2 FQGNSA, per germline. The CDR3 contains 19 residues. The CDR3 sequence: CASSRFIGGTGDLNTEAFF. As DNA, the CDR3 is TGTGCCAGCAGCCGATTCATAGGGGGGACAGGGGACCTGAACACTGAAGCTTTCTTT.

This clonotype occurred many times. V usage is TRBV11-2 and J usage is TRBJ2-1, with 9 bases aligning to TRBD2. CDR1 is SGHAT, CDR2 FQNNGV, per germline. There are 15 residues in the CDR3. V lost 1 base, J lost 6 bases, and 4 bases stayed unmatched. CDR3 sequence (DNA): TGTGCCAGCAGCTTAGTATGGCGGGAGGGCAATGAGCAGTTCTTC. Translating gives CASSLVWREGNEQFF.

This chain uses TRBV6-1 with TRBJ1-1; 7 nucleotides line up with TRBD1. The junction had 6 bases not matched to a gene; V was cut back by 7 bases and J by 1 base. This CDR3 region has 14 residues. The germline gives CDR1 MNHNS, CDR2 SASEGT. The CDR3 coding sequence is TGTGCCAGCATCCTCGACAGGGCGAACACTGAAGCTTTCTTT. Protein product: CASILDRANTEAFF.